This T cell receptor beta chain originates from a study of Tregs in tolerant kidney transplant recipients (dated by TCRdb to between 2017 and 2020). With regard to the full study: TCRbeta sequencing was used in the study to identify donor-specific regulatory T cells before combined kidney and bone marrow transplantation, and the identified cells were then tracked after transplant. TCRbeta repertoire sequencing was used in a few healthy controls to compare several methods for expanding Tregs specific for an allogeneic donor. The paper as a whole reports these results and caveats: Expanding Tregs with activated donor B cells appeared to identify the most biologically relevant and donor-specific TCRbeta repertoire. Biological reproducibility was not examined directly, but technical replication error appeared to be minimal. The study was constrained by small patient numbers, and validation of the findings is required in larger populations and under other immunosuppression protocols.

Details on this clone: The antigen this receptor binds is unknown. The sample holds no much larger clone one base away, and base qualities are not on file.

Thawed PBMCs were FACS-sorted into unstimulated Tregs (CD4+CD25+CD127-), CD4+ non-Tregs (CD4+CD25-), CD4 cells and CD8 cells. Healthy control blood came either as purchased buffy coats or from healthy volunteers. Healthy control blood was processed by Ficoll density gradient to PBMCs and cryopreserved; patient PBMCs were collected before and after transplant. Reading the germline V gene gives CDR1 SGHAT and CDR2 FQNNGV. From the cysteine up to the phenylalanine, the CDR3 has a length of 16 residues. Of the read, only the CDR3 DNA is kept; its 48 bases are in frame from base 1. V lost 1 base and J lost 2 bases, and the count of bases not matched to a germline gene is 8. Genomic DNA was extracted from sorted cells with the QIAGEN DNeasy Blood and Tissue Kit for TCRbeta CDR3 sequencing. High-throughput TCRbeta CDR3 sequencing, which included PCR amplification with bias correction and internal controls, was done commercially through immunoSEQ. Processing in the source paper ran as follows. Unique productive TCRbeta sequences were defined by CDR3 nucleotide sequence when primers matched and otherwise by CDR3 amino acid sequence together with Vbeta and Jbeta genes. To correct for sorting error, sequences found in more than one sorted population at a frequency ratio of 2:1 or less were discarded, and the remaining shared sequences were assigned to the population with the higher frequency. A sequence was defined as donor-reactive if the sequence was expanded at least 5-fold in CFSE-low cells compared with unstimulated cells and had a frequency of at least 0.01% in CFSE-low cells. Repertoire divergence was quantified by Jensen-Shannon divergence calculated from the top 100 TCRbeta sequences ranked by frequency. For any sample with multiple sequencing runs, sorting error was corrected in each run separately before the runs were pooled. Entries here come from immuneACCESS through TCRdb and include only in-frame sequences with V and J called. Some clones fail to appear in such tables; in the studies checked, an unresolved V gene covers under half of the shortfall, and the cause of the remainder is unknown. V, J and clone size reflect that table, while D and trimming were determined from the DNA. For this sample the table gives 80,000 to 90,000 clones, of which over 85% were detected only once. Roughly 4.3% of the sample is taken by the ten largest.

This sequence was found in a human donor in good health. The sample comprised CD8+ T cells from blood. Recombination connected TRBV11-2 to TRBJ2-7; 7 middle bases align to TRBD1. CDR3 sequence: CASSLGVGQEAYEQYF. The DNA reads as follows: TGTGCCAGCAGCTTAGGCGTCGGACAGGAGGCCTACGAGCAGTACTTC.